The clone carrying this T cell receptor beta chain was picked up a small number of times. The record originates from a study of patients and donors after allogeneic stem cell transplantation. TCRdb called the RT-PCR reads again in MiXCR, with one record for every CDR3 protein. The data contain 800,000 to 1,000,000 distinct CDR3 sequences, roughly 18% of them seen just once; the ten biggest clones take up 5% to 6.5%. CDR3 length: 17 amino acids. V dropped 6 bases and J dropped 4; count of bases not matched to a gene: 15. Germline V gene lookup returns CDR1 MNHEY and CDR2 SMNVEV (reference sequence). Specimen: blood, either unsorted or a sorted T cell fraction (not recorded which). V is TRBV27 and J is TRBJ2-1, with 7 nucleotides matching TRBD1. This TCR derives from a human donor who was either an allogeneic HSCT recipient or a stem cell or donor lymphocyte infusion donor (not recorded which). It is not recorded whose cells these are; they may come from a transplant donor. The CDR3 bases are TGTGCCAGCAGGCCGACCGGGACAGTAATAGTTTACAATGAGCAGTTCTTC. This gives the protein CASRPTGTVIVYNEQFF.